The present entry profiles one TCR beta chain with its context. Its target antigen remains unknown. No much larger clone is present one base from it, and per-base qualities are unavailable. The data derive from a study of control samples from healthy donors and cancer patients (dated by TCRdb to 2019 to 2021). Libraries were prepared through the immunoSEQ multiplex PCR assay. TCRdb provides this immuneACCESS table in a form limited to in-frame rearrangements. Some clones are lacking; in checked studies, under half of them reflect an unresolved V gene, and why the rest are absent is not known. This sample comprises about 140,000 clones, roughly nine tenths of them detected only once. In total, the top ten clones hold under 9% of the sample. Germline trimming amounts to 2 bases on V and 7 bases on J, with 7 as the count of junction bases outside the gene matches. CDR1 and CDR2 are drawn from the germline V gene: MNHNS, SASEGT. CDR3 length: 14 amino acids, cysteine to phenylalanine. The DNA shown is the 42-base CDR3, in frame from base 1.

The chain is assembled from TRBV6-1 and TRBJ2-7; 8 central bases correspond to TRBD1. The receptor was isolated from a man in his late teens or twenties in good health. The sequencing input was blood. The DNA sequence is as follows: TGTGCCAGCAGTGAAACGACAGGGGCAAAGGAGCAGTACTTC. Translated, this is CASSETTGAKEQYF.